This is a list of T cell receptor beta chains from one sample in a study of cytomegalovirus exposure and HLA in healthy donors. Assay: immunoSEQ multiplex PCR; the TCRdb copy retains only in-frame clones and omits some. The sample shows tens of thousands of clones, around three quarters of them seen only once. The material sequenced was PBMCs. These TCRs come from a woman in her fifties or sixties in good health and CMV-seropositive. Each CDR3 is given with its conserved first and last residue.

v_call,j_call,cdr3_aa
TRBV10-1,TRBJ1-2,CASSDRREYGYTF
TRBV27,TRBJ2-5,CASSPQVRKETQYF
TRBV7-2,TRBJ2-7,CASSLGAGPSYEQYF
TRBV29-1,TRBJ1-3,CSALLWEGNTIYF
TRBV2,TRBJ2-7,CASGQGPYEQYF
TRBV19,TRBJ2-7,CASSITGGAYEQYF
TRBV30,TRBJ1-1,CAWIPRRAMNTEAFF
TRBV10-3,TRBJ2-5,CAISGTGQQETQYF
TRBV5-5,TRBJ1-5,CASSLVPGGWQPQHF
TRBV7-2,TRBJ2-3,CASSAQLRGPTDTQYF